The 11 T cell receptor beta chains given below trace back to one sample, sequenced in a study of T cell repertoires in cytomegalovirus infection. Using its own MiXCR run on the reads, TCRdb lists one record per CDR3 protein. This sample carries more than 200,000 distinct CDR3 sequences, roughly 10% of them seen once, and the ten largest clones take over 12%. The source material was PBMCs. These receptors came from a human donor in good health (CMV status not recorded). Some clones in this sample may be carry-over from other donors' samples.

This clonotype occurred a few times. The CDR3 region has the DNA TGTGCCAGCAGCTTAGCAATCCTGACCGCGAACACCGGGGAGCTGTTTTTT. This encodes CASSLAILTANTGELFF. The chain uses TRBV7-8 and TRBJ2-2; D unresolved. Germline CDR1 and CDR2: SGHVS and FQNEAQ. The CDR3 is 17 residues long. V lost 0 bases to trimming and J lost 0 bases, with 11 bases between them.

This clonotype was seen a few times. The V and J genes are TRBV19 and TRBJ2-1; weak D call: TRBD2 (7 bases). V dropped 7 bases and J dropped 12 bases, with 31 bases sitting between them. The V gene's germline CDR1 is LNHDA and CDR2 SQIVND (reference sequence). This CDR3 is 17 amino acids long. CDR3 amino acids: CASTGGRVQGNPLGQFF. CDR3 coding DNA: TGTGCCAGTACCGGGGGGCGAGTTCAGGGGAACCCACTGGGGCAGTTCTTC. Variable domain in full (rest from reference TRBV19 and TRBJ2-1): DGGITQSPKYLFRKEGQNVTLSCEQNLNHDAMYWYRQDPGQGLRLIYYSQIVNDFQKGDIAEGYSVSREKKESFPLTVTSAQKNPTAFYLCASTGGRVQGNPLGQFFGPGTRLTVL.

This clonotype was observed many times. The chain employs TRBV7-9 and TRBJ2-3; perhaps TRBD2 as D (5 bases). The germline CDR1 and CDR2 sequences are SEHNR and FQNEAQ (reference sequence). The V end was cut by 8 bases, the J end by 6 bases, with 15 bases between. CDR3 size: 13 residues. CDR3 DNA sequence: TGTGCCAGCTTCCGAGCCGGGGTGGATACGCAGTATTTT. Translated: CASFRAGVDTQYF.

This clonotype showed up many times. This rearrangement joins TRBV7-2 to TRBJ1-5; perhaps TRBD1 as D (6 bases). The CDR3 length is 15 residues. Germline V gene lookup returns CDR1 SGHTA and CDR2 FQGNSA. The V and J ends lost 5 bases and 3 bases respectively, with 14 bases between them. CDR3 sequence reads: CASSILDRPNQPQHF. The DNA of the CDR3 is TGTGCCAGCAGCATATTAGACAGGCCCAATCAGCCCCAGCATTTT.

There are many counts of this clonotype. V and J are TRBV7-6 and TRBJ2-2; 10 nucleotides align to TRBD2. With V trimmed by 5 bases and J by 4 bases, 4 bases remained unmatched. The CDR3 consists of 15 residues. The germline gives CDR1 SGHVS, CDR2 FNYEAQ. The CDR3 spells CASSRGTSVTGELFF. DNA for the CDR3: TGTGCCAGCAGCCGCGGGACTAGCGTCACCGGGGAGCTGTTTTTT.

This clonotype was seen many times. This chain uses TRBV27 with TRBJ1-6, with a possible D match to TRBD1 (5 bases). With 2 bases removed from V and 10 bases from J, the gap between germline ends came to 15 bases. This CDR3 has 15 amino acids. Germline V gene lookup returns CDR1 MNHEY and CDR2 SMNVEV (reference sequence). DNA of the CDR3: TGTGCCAGCAGTTTAGGAACAGGCCTAGGATCACCCCTCCACTTT. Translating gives CASSLGTGLGSPLHF.

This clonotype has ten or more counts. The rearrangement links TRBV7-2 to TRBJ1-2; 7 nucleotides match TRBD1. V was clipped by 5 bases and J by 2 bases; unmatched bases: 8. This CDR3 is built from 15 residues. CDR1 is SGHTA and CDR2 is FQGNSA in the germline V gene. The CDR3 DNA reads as TGTGCCAGCAGCCACCCCGGGACAGTGAACTATGGCTACACCTTC. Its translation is CASSHPGTVNYGYTF.

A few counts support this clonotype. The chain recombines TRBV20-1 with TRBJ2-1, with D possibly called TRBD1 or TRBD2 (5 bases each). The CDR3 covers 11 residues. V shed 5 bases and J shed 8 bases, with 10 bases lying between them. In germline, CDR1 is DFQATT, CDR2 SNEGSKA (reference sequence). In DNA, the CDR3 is TGCAGTGCTTCAAGAGGGGATGAGCAGTTCTTC. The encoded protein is CSASRGDEQFF.

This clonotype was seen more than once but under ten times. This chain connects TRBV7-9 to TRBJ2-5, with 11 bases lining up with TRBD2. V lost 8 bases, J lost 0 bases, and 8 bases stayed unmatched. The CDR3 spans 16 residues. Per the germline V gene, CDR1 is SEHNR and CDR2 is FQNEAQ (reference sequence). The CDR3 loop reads CASGTRLAGNQETQYF. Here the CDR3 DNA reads TGTGCCAGCGGAACGAGACTAGCGGGGAACCAAGAGACCCAGTACTTC.

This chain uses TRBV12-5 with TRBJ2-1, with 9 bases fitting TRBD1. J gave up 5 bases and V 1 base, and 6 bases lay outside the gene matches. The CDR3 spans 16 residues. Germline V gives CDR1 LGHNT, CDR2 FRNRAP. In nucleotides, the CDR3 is TGTGCTAGTGGTTTGGAACAGGGGGCAAAGAACAATGAGCAGTTCTTC. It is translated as CASGLEQGAKNNEQFF.

CDR3 amino acids: CASSPRLERRQETQYF. CDR3 DNA sequence: TGTGCCAGCAGCCCACGCCTCGAGAGGCGGCAAGAGACCCAGTACTTC. V usage is TRBV2 and J usage is TRBJ2-5, with D unresolved. Germline V CDR1 and CDR2: SNHLY, FYNNEI. This CDR3 spans 16 amino acids. The V end lost 6 bases, the J end lost 2 bases, and 19 bases lay between the germline ends. The full variable domain, completed using reference TRBV2 and TRBJ2-5, is EPEVTQTPSHQVTQMGQEVILRCVPISNHLYFYWYRQILGQKVEFLVSFYNNEISEKSEIFDDQFSVERPDGSNFTLKIRSTKLEDSAMYFCASSPRLERRQETQYFGPGTRLLVL.